This T cell receptor beta chain was sequenced during a study of blood T cell repertoires in COVID-19. Across the study: The origin of the acute and convalescent COVID-19 samples was the United States, Italy and Spain. The analysed material was cDNA or gDNA that came from T cells, B-cell-depleted T cells, or PBMCs.

Produced via immunoSEQ multiplex PCR; TCRdb's table is partial and in-frame only. The table shows 72,000 or so clones, with roughly nine tenths occurring only once. Germline V gives CDR1 SGHNT, CDR2 YENEEA. V shed 5 bases and J 6 bases; nucleotides not matched to a gene: 9. The CDR3 contains 16 residues. This clone is a singleton in its sample. The receptor was isolated from a woman aged 60 to 75 with acute or convalescent COVID-19. The chain couples TRBV11-3 to TRBJ2-3; 12 bases agree with TRBD2. Source material: peripheral blood. CDR3: CASSRKLAGGSDTQYF. The CDR3 nucleotides read TGTGCCAGCAGCCGAAAACTAGCGGGGGGTAGTGATACGCAGTATTTT.